Below, 21 T cell receptor beta chains from the same sample are listed, as sequenced in a study of CD8 T cells in ankylosing spondylitis. TCRdb analysed the 5' RACE reads with MiXCR anew, one entry per CDR3 protein. This table has more than 250,000 distinct CDR3 sequences, roughly 10% appearing once. The sequenced material came from blood, either unsorted or a sorted T cell fraction (not recorded which). The origin of the receptors is a female donor with ankylosing spondylitis or in good health (not recorded which).

This clonotype came up many times. The V gene is TRBV20-1, the J gene TRBJ1-5, with D perhaps TRBD1 (6 bases). V was trimmed by 2 bases and J by 1 base, leaving 9 bases between them. Germline CDR1 DFQATT, CDR2 SNEGSKA (reference sequence). The CDR3 has 14 residues. The CDR3 nucleotides read TGCAGTGCTAGAACCGGGACAAGCAATCAGCCCCAGCATTTT. Encoded protein: CSARTGTSNQPQHF.

The V and J genes are TRBV6-5 and TRBJ2-1; 9 positions agree with TRBD1. The CDR3 length is 14 residues. The germline CDR1 and CDR2 sequences are MNHEY and SVGAGI. V was pared by 4 bases and J by 8 bases, with 6 bases of the junction left unmatched. The CDR3 nucleotides read TGTGCCAGCAGTTCGGGACAGGGTATGGATGAGCAGTTCTTC. It yields the protein CASSSGQGMDEQFF.

This clonotype was observed many times. This sequence joins TRBV29-1 and TRBJ2-3; TRBD1 matches 10 bases. Losses at the gene ends were 8 bases for V and 1 base for J; bases not matched to a gene: 3. The CDR3 has 13 residues. CDR1 and CDR2 (germline): SQVTM, ANQGSEA. The CDR3 DNA reads TGCAGCACGACAGGGGGCCGCACAGATACGCAGTATTTT. Translation: CSTTGGRTDTQYF.

In this sample, this clonotype turned up many times. This chain connects TRBV7-6 to TRBJ2-2, with 11 bases that match TRBD2. The J segment lost 5 bases and the V segment lost 2 bases, leaving 10 bases of the junction unmatched. The germline V gene has CDR1 SGHVS and CDR2 FNYEAQ. CDR3 length: 18 residues. This CDR3 is CASSLSPTSGRTTGELFF. The CDR3, as DNA: TGTGCCAGCAGCTTAAGCCCCACTAGCGGGAGAACAACCGGGGAGCTGTTTTTT.

This clonotype was seen repeatedly, ten times or more. For the CDR3, the DNA is TGCGCCAGCAGATTAGGACTAGCGAACACCGGGGAGCTGTTTTTT. This gives the protein CASRLGLANTGELFF. The chain uses TRBV5-1 and TRBJ2-2; TRBD2 agrees at 7 bases. This CDR3 has 15 amino acids. V gave up 5 bases and J gave up 0 bases; unmatched junction bases: 4. Germline CDR1 and CDR2: SGHRS and YFSETQ.

This clonotype was picked up many times. The chain uses TRBV5-1 and TRBJ2-3; 7 bases map to TRBD2. J gave up 4 bases and V 8 bases, and 16 bases lay outside the gene matches. The germline gives CDR1 SGHRS, CDR2 YFSETQ. The CDR3 has 16 amino acids. The CDR3 DNA reads as TGCGCCAGTACACCCCTTTCGGGGGGACGCGCAGATACGCAGTATTTT. Translating it yields CASTPLSGGRADTQYF.

This clonotype was observed many times. The V and J genes are TRBV27 and TRBJ2-5; D perhaps matches TRBD1 (5 bases). Germline CDR1 is MNHEY and CDR2 is SMNVEV (reference sequence). Trimming pared 6 bases from V and 2 bases from J, leaving 13 bases between. The CDR3 loop spans 14 amino acids. CDR3 protein: CASSSQGQQETQYF. DNA for the CDR3: TGTGCCAGCAGCTCCCAAGGACAACAAGAGACCCAGTACTTC.

This clonotype was seen more than once but under ten times. V is TRBV20-1 and J is TRBJ2-1, with 8 bases identical to TRBD2. Germline CDR1 reads DFQATT; CDR2 reads SNEGSKA (reference sequence). The CDR3 consists of 15 residues. This CDR3 is CSRKGGAGDYNEQFF. DNA for the CDR3: TGCAGCCGGAAAGGGGGAGCGGGGGACTACAATGAGCAGTTCTTC.

This clonotype was found a few times. The genes are TRBV7-6 and TRBJ1-6; a possible D gene is TRBD1 (6 bases). Germline V lookup: CDR1 SGHVS, CDR2 FNYEAQ. With 5 bases removed from V and 9 bases from J, the gap between germline ends came to 17 bases. The CDR3 spans 15 residues. The CDR3 DNA is TGTGCCAGCAGCACAAGTACAGGGTCGAGTTCACCCCTCCACTTT. Protein sequence: CASSTSTGSSSPLHF.

Many counts were recorded for this clonotype. V is TRBV7-2 and J is TRBJ1-2, with a possible D match to TRBD1 (5 bases). CDR1 SGHTA and CDR2 FQGNSA come from the germline V gene. The V end lost 6 bases, the J end lost 1 base, and 9 bases lay between the germline ends. CDR3 length: 13 amino acids. CDR3 region: CASSTGFNYGYTF. The CDR3 coding sequence is TGTGCCAGCAGTACAGGTTTTAACTATGGCTACACCTTC.

This clonotype has only a few counts. This chain joins TRBV5-1 and TRBJ2-7; the D is unclear. V was shortened by 4 bases and J by 3 bases, with 8 bases between the two germline ends. Germline assignment: CDR1 SGHRS and CDR2 YFSETQ. The length of the CDR3 is 12 residues. The CDR3 nucleotides are TGCGCCAGCAGCAACTCTTACTACGAGCAGTACTTC. It yields the protein CASSNSYYEQYF.

The sample holds many counts of this clonotype. The chain uses TRBV5-6 and TRBJ2-1, with 7 bases identical to TRBD1. Germline V lookup: CDR1 SGHDT, CDR2 YYEEEE. V gave up 1 base and J gave up 6 bases; unmatched junction bases: 7. This CDR3 region has 15 residues. In DNA, the CDR3 is TGTGCCAGCAGCTTGTTGGACAGGAGATTCAATGAGCAGTTCTTC. It translates to CASSLLDRRFNEQFF. Full variable domain (missing parts from reference TRBV5-6 and TRBJ2-1): DAGVTQSPTHLIKTRGQQVTLRCSPKSGHDTVSWYQQALGQGPQFIFQYYEEEERQRGNFPDRFSGHQFPNYSSELNVNALLLGDSALYLCASSLLDRRFNEQFFGPGTRLTVL.

This clonotype was observed a handful of times. J is TRBJ2-1 and V is TRBV27; 7 bases are a match to TRBD2. This CDR3 region has 18 residues. With V trimmed by 5 bases and J by 0 bases, 13 bases remained unmatched. Per germline, CDR1 MNHEY and CDR2 SMNVEV (reference sequence). The CDR3 DNA follows: TGTGCCAGCAGTAAGAGTTTGGGAGGGGTATCCTCCTACAATGAGCAGTTCTTC. It yields the protein CASSKSLGGVSSYNEQFF.

Details on this clonotype: One junction end disagrees with the germline gene, perhaps due to a read error. This chain connects TRBV7-8 to TRBJ1-2; the D is unclear. This CDR3 is 13 amino acids long. Germline-derived CDR1 and CDR2 are SGHVS and FQNEAQ. The CDR3 protein is CASSLRVDYGDTF. In DNA form, the CDR3 reads TGTGCCAGCAGCCTGAGGGTGGACTATGGCGACACCTTC.

This clonotype has at least ten counts. The rearrangement joins TRBV5-5 to TRBJ2-6, with D unresolved. Trimming took 1 base from V and 1 from J, leaving 12 bases between them. This CDR3 contains 17 residues. The V gene's germline CDR1 is SGHKS and CDR2 YYEKEE (reference sequence). CDR3 residues: CASSLLQHPSGANVLTF. CDR3 sequence (DNA): TGTGCCAGCAGCTTGCTGCAGCATCCTTCTGGGGCCAACGTCCTGACTTTC. Drawing the rest from reference TRBV5-5 and TRBJ2-6, the complete variable domain is DAGVTQSPTHLIKTRGQQVTLRCSPISGHKSVSWYQQVLGQGPQFIFQYYEKEERGRGNFPDRFSARQFPNYSSELNVNALLLGDSALYLCASSLLQHPSGANVLTFGAGSRLTVL.

In its sample, this clonotype was seen many times. This rearrangement joins TRBV20-1 to TRBJ2-1, with D maybe TRBD1 (6 bases). V gave up 2 bases and J gave up 4 bases, with 12 bases separating them. The CDR3 has 14 amino acids. The germline CDR1 and CDR2 sequences are DFQATT and SNEGSKA (reference sequence). CDR3 DNA: TGCAGTGCTAGATTCAGGGGCAAATACAATGAGCAGTTCTTC. Protein: CSARFRGKYNEQFF.

This clonotype was counted only a few times. A read error may produce the germline difference seen at one junction end. This sequence joins TRBV20-1 and TRBJ2-1; TRBD2 agrees at 9 bases. The CDR3 has 18 amino acids. CDR1 and CDR2 (germline): DFQATT, SNEGSKA (reference sequence). The CDR3 loop reads CCARDRAGGTLSYNEQFF. The CDR3 DNA reads TGCTGTGCTAGAGATCGAGCGGGGGGCACCCTCTCCTACAATGAGCAGTTCTTC.

In its sample, this clonotype was seen many times. The chain is built from TRBV10-3 and TRBJ1-4; D possibly corresponds to TRBD1 (5 bases). This CDR3 is built from 15 residues. Trimming removed 2 bases at V and 0 bases at J, with 7 bases between. The V gene's germline CDR1 is ENHRY and CDR2 SYGVKD. The CDR3 loop is CAISEQGATNEKLFF. Written as DNA, the CDR3 is TGTGCCATCAGTGAGCAGGGCGCAACTAATGAAAAACTGTTTTTT.

This clonotype was seen ten or more times. The gene calls are TRBV7-9 and TRBJ1-4; a possible D gene is TRBD1 (5 bases). Trimming took off 8 bases at V and 10 bases at J, with 14 bases between the two ends. The germline CDR1 and CDR2 sequences are SEHNR and FQNEAQ (reference sequence). The CDR3 spans 12 residues. CDR3 DNA: TGTGCCAGCGAGGGGCTTAGTGGAAAACTGTTTTTT. Translating it yields CASEGLSGKLFF.

This clonotype was recorded many times. The J gene is TRBJ2-2, the V gene TRBV6-1; perhaps TRBD2 as D (6 bases). Looked up from germline, CDR1 is MNHNS and CDR2 is SASEGT. This CDR3 region has 16 residues. Trimming took off 0 bases at V and 5 bases at J, with 13 bases between the two ends. The CDR3 DNA is TGTGCCAGCAGTGAAGCACCCGGGAGTGGTACCGGGGAGCTGTTTTTT. As protein: CASSEAPGSGTGELFF.

The table lists this clonotype with a few counts. The rearrangement links TRBV6-1 to TRBJ2-3; weak D call: TRBD1 (6 bases). Trimming removed 6 bases at V and 4 bases at J, with 20 bases between. Germline V gives CDR1 MNHNS, CDR2 SASEGT. The CDR3 runs 16 residues. Here the CDR3 reads CASRSGASWGADTQYF. CDR3 DNA: TGTGCCAGCAGGTCAGGGGCCTCTTGGGGTGCAGATACGCAGTATTTT.